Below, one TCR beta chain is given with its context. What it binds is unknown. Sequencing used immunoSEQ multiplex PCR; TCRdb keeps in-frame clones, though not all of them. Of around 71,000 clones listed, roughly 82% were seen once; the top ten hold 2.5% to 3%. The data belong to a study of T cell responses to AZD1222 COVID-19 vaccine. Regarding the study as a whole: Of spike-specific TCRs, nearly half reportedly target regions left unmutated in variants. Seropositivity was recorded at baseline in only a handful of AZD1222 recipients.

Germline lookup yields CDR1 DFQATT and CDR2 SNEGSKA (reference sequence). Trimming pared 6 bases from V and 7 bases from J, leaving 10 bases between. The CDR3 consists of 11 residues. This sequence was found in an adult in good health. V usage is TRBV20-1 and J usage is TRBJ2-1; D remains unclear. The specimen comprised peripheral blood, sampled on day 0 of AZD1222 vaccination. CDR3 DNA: TGCAGTGCCCAGCCCAGAAATGAGCAGTTCTTC. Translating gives CSAQPRNEQFF.